Listed below are T cell receptor beta chains from one sample, sequenced in a study of T cells after yellow fever vaccination. From the 5' RACE reads, TCRdb called clonotypes with MiXCR, one entry per CDR3 protein. Found here are about 230,000 distinct CDR3 sequences, about 7% of them singletons; the top ten hold around 1.1%. The sequenced sample was CD4+ T cells sorted from PBMCs, obtained on the day of the yellow fever booster vaccination. These receptors were collected from a man aged 25-45 years who received the YFV17D yellow fever vaccine. Both conserved end residues are part of each CDR3. A D gene is named only where the DNA matches it firmly. Some rows mark clone size as missing; the rest say once, few, many or name a class of expanded clone.

v_gene,d_gene,abundance,j_gene,CDR3nt,CDR3aa
TRBV7-9,TRBD1,NA,TRBJ2-5,TGTGCCAGCAGACCATGGACAGGGGGCGAAAAGACCCAGTACTTC,CASRPWTGGEKTQYF
TRBV12-5,NA,NA,TRBJ1-1,TGTGCTAGTGGTTTGAGGGAAGGAAGCGCTGAAGCTTTCTTT,CASGLREGSAEAFF
TRBV6-5,TRBD1,NA,TRBJ2-7,TGTGCCAGCAGTTACGTTGTTTCAGGGGACAGACCCTACGAGCAGTACTTC,CASSYVVSGDRPYEQYF
TRBV5-6,TRBD1,NA,TRBJ1-1,TGTGCCGGGGAGAGACAGGGAGGCACTGAAGCTTTCTTT,CAGERQGGTEAFF
TRBV7-2,NA,many,TRBJ2-3,TGTGCCAGCAGCCTCCCCGGGACATCAGCGTATTTT,CASSLPGTSAYF
TRBV6-5,TRBD2,few,TRBJ2-1,TGTGCCAGCAGTTACATAGCGGGAGGGCTTAATGAGCAGTTCTTC,CASSYIAGGLNEQFF
TRBV5-1,NA,NA,TRBJ1-4,TGCGCCAGCAGCTCGGGGAGAACTAATGAAAAACTGTTTTTT,CASSSGRTNEKLFF
TRBV18,NA,NA,TRBJ2-2,TGTGCCAGCTCACCACCGGAATTTACACTGAACACCGGGGAGCTGTTTTTT,CASSPPEFTLNTGELFF
TRBV28,NA,few,TRBJ1-4,TGTGCCAGCAGTCAGGCTAATGAAAAACTGTTTTTT,CASSQANEKLFF
TRBV10-3,TRBD2,NA,TRBJ2-1,TGTGCCATCAGTGAGGGACTAGCAAACAATGAGCAGTTCTTC,CAISEGLANNEQFF
TRBV27,NA,NA,TRBJ1-1,TGTGCCAGCACCCCCTTTGGAGAACACTCGAACACTGAAGCTTTCTTT,CASTPFGEHSNTEAFF
TRBV18,NA,NA,TRBJ1-3,TGTGCCAGCTCACAACAGGGTCAAACTGGAAACACCATATATTTT,CASSQQGQTGNTIYF
TRBV6-5,TRBD2,NA,TRBJ2-1,TGTGCCAGCAGACCCAAACTAGCGGGTTCTTACAATGAGCAGTTCTTC,CASRPKLAGSYNEQFF
TRBV7-2,NA,many,TRBJ2-3,TGTGCCAGCAGCTTCTACACAGATACGCAGTATTTT,CASSFYTDTQYF
TRBV12-3/TRBV12-4,TRBD2,many,TRBJ2-7,TGTGCCAGCAGGAACGGGGGGTCGGGGGCCTACGAGCAGTACTTC,CASRNGGSGAYEQYF
TRBV5-1,NA,few,TRBJ2-3,TGCGCCAGCAGCCGAGCAAGAGTTAGCACAGATACGCAGTATTTT,CASSRARVSTDTQYF
TRBV7-2,TRBD2,NA,TRBJ2-3,TGTGCCAGCAGCCCGATTAGCGGGAGCACAGATACGCAGTATTTT,CASSPISGSTDTQYF
TRBV20-1,TRBD2,few,TRBJ2-7,TGCAGTGCCGAGAGCGGGATTAGACCGGACGAGCAGTACTTC,CSAESGIRPDEQYF
TRBV24-1,NA,NA,TRBJ1-1,TGTGCCACCTCCCCGCGGGGGGCCCAGCCTGAAGCTTTCTTT,CATSPRGAQPEAFF
TRBV5-1,NA,many,TRBJ2-3,TGCGCCAGCAGCGGAGGGGGCAAGGGGGATACGCAGTATTTT,CASSGGGKGDTQYF
TRBV7-3,NA,NA,TRBJ2-1,TGTGCCAGCAGCCCAGACGGACATGAGCAGTTCTTC,CASSPDGHEQFF
TRBV7-9,NA,few,TRBJ2-1,TGTGCCAGCAGCTTATCCGCGTACGATGAGCAGTTCTTC,CASSLSAYDEQFF
TRBV7-2,NA,many,TRBJ2-2,TGTGCCAGCGGGGGGCTATGGACCGGGGAGCTGTTTTTT,CASGGLWTGELFF
TRBV5-5,NA,NA,TRBJ1-4,TGTGCCAGCAGCCCGATCCCCCGGACAGCAACTAATGAAAAACTGTTTTTT,CASSPIPRTATNEKLFF
TRBV15,NA,few,TRBJ2-7,TGTGCCACCAGCAGTCGGAACACCCGAAAGTACTTC,CATSSRNTRKYF
TRBV6-5,NA,few,TRBJ2-2,TGTGCCAGCAGTTACTCGAACGGGAACACCGGGGAGCTGTTTTTT,CASSYSNGNTGELFF
TRBV6-2/TRBV6-3,NA,NA,TRBJ2-1,TGTGCCAGCAGTTACCGTTCAGATGAGCAGTTCTTC,CASSYRSDEQFF
TRBV20-1,NA,few,TRBJ2-5,TGCAGTGCTACTAGAAATAACCAAGAGACCCAGTACTTC,CSATRNNQETQYF
TRBV19,NA,NA,TRBJ2-1,TGTGCCAGTAGTATAGCAGGGAGCTCCTACAATGAGCAGTTCTTC,CASSIAGSSYNEQFF
TRBV15,TRBD1,many,TRBJ1-5,TGTGCCACCAGCAAACCGGGACAGGGGGCGGATCAGCCCCAGCATTTT,CATSKPGQGADQPQHF
TRBV7-7,NA,few,TRBJ2-2,TGTGCCAGCAGCTTTCTGTCCACCCCCGGGGAGCTGTTTTTT,CASSFLSTPGELFF
TRBV6-4,TRBD1,NA,TRBJ1-2,TGTGCCAGCAGTCTCGAACCCGGGACAGGGGGTGGCTACACCTTC,CASSLEPGTGGGYTF
TRBV6-1,TRBD1,many,TRBJ1-1,TGTGCCGGCGGGGACAGAACAAACACTGAAGCTTTCTTT,CAGGDRTNTEAFF
TRBV6-4,NA,many,TRBJ2-3,TGTGCCAGCAGTGACGGTACATGGGATACGCAGTATTTT,CASSDGTWDTQYF
TRBV5-1,NA,NA,TRBJ2-1,TGCGCCAGCAGCCCGGAGGCAGTCTGGCTAAACAATGAGCAGTTCTTC,CASSPEAVWLNNEQFF
TRBV19,NA,NA,TRBJ1-6,TGTGCCAGTAGTATTGGGGGCTGGAATTCACCCCTCCACTTT,CASSIGGWNSPLHF
TRBV6-2/TRBV6-3,TRBD1,NA,TRBJ1-1,TGTGCCAGCAGTTACTTGGCCCGACAGGGCTCTGAAGCTTTCTTT,CASSYLARQGSEAFF
TRBV2,NA,few,TRBJ1-3,TGTGCCAGCAGTTTTGGGAGAGTCTCTGGAAACACCATATATTTT,CASSFGRVSGNTIYF
TRBV18,NA,NA,TRBJ1-4,TGTGCCAGCTCACCCTCTACGGTTTCTGCTAATGAAAAACTGTTTTTT,CASSPSTVSANEKLFF
TRBV7-9,NA,few,TRBJ2-2,TGTGCCAGCAGCTTTAATCCCCCCGTAGGGGAGCTGTTTTTT,CASSFNPPVGELFF
TRBV27,TRBD1,few,TRBJ1-1,TGTGCCAGCAGTTCTGCGGGGACAGAGAACACTGAAGCTTTCTTT,CASSSAGTENTEAFF
TRBV5-4,TRBD2,many,TRBJ2-1,TGTGCCAGCAGCCTGTCCGGGACTAGCAGTAATGAGCAGTTCTTC,CASSLSGTSSNEQFF
TRBV9,NA,many,TRBJ2-2,TGTGCCAGCAGCGTAGAGGTAGCGAGGAACACCGGGGAGCTGTTTTTT,CASSVEVARNTGELFF
TRBV5-6,TRBD2,many,TRBJ2-2,TGTGCCAGCAGCTTGTCTCCTAGCGGAAACACCGGGGAGCTGTTTTTT,CASSLSPSGNTGELFF
TRBV5-1,TRBD2,many,TRBJ2-1,TGCGCCAGCAGCTTGGTAGCTAGCGGGGACAATGAGCAGTTCTTC,CASSLVASGDNEQFF
TRBV27,NA,few,TRBJ2-5,TGTGCCAGCAGTTTATCTATCGGGTGGGGCGAGACCCAGTACTTC,CASSLSIGWGETQYF
TRBV5-1,NA,few,TRBJ1-3,TGCGCCAGCAGCTTATTAGGTCTTCGAGGGGCGCCGCCTGGAAACACCATATATTTT,CASSLLGLRGAPPGNTIYF
TRBV27,TRBD2,few,TRBJ2-7,TGTGCCAGCAGGCTAGCGGGAGCCTATTCCTACGAGCAGTACTTC,CASRLAGAYSYEQYF
TRBV12-3/TRBV12-4,NA,NA,TRBJ1-3,TGTGCCAGCACCACCACAGGGTTTGGAAACACCATATATTTT,CASTTTGFGNTIYF
TRBV9,TRBD1,few,TRBJ2-2,TGTGCCAGCAGCGTGGGACAGGGGGCAAGGACCGGGGAGCTGTTTTTT,CASSVGQGARTGELFF